The rows below give T cell receptor beta chains drawn from one sample of a study of neurological immune-mediated disorders. TCRdb called the 5' RACE reads again in MiXCR, with one record for every CDR3 protein. Here the sample spans around 94,000 distinct CDR3 sequences, roughly 4% being singletons. Sequencing used PBMCs. All receptors derive from a woman younger than 30 with multiple sclerosis. CDR3s leave out the opening cysteine and the closing phenylalanine or tryptophan. Size is omitted from some rows. Given values are once, few, many or a class for expanded clones.

j_gene,v_gene,abundance,CDR3aa
TRBJ2-3,TRBV18,many,ASSRGGETDTQY
TRBJ1-4,TRBV7-2,many,ASSQGTDNEKLF
TRBJ2-3,TRBV5-1,many,ASSRGQGQDTQY
TRBJ2-2,TRBV5-1,many,ASSLLGPRDTGELF
TRBJ2-3,TRBV5-6,many,ASSKRDTQY
TRBJ1-2,TRBV7-9,many,ASSLDYGYT
TRBJ2-1,TRBV25-1,many,ASLGDSYNEQF
TRBJ2-5,TRBV5-1,many,ASSLAGRIQETQY
TRBJ2-2,TRBV6-1,many,ASSDAGGKWTGELF
TRBJ2-7,TRBV20-1,many,SASGTGGMPWFEEQY
TRBJ2-7,TRBV20-1,many,SASPNDRGPPYEQY
TRBJ2-7,TRBV12-3/TRBV12-4,many,ASSPGRAYEQY
TRBJ1-4,TRBV5-4,NA,ASSSNRINFGKLF
TRBJ2-3,TRBV25-1,few,ASRGSLGTDTQY
TRBJ2-7,TRBV7-9,many,ASSFGAVAGGPYEQY
TRBJ1-1,TRBV4-1,many,ASSRHWADSLGVPEAF
TRBJ1-4,TRBV7-9,NA,ASSLNGGGTNEKLF
TRBJ2-2,TRBV20-1,many,SARTGGTGELF
TRBJ2-7,TRBV6-5,many,ASSWDGDDEQY
TRBJ2-1,TRBV29-1,many,SVAPGSLAYNEQF
TRBJ2-7,TRBV10-3,NA,AISAHTGTGFYEQY
TRBJ2-7,TRBV7-2,many,ASRWTSAYSYEQY
TRBJ1-1,TRBV7-2,many,ASSPGQSSTEAF
TRBJ2-7,TRBV20-1,many,SAGARLAGDDEQY
TRBJ2-7,TRBV11-2,many,ASSLVFAYEQY
TRBJ1-1,TRBV29-1,many,SVVLAANTEAF
TRBJ1-1,TRBV10-3,many,AITRQENTEAF
TRBJ2-1,TRBV6-5,many,ASRLGVGNEQF
TRBJ2-2,TRBV25-1,many,ASHSQGEGPGELF